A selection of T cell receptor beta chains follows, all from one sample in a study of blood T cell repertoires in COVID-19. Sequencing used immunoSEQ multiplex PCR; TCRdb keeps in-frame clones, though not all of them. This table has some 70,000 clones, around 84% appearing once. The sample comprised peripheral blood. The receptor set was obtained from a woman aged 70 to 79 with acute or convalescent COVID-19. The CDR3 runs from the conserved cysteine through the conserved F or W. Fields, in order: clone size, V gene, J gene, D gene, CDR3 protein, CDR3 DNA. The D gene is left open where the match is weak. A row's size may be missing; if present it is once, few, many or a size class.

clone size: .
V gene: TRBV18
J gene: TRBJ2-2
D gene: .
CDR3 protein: CASSPSAGQNTGELFF
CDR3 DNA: TGTGCCAGCTCACCATCGGCAGGTCAGAACACCGGGGAGCTGTTTTTT

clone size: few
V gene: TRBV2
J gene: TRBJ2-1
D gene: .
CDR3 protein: CASSLQGRDYNEQFF
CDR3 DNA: TGTGCCAGCAGTTTACAGGGCAGGGACTACAATGAGCAGTTCTTC

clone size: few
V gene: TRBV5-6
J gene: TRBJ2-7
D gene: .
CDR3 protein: CASSLEVGAGLTYEQYF
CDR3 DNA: TGTGCCAGCAGCTTGGAGGTGGGGGCAGGCTTAACTTACGAGCAGTACTTC

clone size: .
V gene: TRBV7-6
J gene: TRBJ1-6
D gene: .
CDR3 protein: CASSAADSSYNSPLHF
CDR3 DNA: TGTGCCAGCAGCGCCGCGGACAGCTCCTATAATTCACCCCTCCACTTT

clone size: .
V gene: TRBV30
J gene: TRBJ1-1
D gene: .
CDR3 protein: CAWSREDTEAFF
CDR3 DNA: TGTGCCTGGAGTCGGGAGGACACTGAAGCTTTCTTT

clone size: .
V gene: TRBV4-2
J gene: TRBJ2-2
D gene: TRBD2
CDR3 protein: CASSQEGIFSGRLLGTGELFF
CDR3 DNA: TGTGCCAGCAGCCAGGAAGGGATCTTTAGCGGGAGGCTCCTGGGCACCGGGGAGCTGTTTTTT

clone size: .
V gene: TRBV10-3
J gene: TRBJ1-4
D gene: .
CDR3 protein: CAIGPEGRREKLFF
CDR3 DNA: TGTGCCATCGGGCCTGAGGGTCGTAGGGAAAAACTGTTTTTT

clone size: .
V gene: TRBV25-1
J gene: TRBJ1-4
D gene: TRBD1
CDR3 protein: CASSESGGEKLFF
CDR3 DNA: TGTGCCAGCAGTGAATCAGGGGGGGAAAAACTGTTTTTT

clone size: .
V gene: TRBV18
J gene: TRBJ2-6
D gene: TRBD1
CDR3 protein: CASSPGQGGSGANVLTF
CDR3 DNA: TGTGCCAGCTCACCGGGACAGGGAGGTTCTGGGGCCAACGTCCTGACTTTC

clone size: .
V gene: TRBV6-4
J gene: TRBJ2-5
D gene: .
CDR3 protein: CASAREARETQYF
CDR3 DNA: TGTGCCAGCGCCAGGGAAGCCCGGGAGACCCAGTACTTC

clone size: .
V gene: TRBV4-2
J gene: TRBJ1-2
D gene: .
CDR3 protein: CASSHPVLWHYGYTF
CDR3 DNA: TGTGCCAGCAGCCATCCCGTGCTGTGGCACTATGGCTACACCTTC

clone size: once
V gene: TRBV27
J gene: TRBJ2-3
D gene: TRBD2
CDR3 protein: CAPPRVLGGRTDTQYF
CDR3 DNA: TGTGCCCCCCCGCGGGTGTTGGGCGGGAGAACGGATACGCAGTATTTT

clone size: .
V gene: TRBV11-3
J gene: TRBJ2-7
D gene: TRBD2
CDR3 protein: CASSGTSGLANEQYF
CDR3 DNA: TGTGCCAGCAGCGGCACCTCGGGACTAGCCAACGAGCAGTACTTC

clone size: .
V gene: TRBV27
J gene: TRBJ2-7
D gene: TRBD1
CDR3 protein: CASGRGQGEGQYF
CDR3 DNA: TGTGCCAGCGGGCGCGGACAGGGTGAAGGGCAGTACTTC

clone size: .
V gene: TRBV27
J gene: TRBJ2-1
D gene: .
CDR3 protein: CASSFAGNEQFF
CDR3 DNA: TGTGCCAGCAGTTTTGCGGGAAATGAGCAGTTCTTC

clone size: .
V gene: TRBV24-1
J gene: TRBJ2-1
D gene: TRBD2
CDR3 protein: CATSRGLWNEQFF
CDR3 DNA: TGTGCCACCTCGCGGGGGTTGTGGAATGAGCAGTTCTTC

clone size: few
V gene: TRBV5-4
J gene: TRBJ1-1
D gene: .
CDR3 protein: CASSSAGANTEAFF
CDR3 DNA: TGTGCCAGCAGCTCCGCGGGGGCTAACACTGAAGCTTTCTTT

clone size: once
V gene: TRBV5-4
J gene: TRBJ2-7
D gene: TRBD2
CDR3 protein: CASSSVWGLADEQYF
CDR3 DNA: TGTGCCAGCAGCTCCGTGTGGGGACTAGCGGATGAGCAGTACTTC

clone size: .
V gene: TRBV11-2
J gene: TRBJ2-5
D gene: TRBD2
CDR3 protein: CASSFSGGGGEETQYF
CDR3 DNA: TGTGCCAGCAGCTTTAGCGGCGGCGGGGGAGAAGAGACCCAGTACTTC

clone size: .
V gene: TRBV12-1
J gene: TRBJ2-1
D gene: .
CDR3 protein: CASSFQDRESYNEQFF
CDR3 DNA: TGTGCCAGCAGCTTTCAGGACAGGGAGTCCTACAATGAGCAGTTCTTC

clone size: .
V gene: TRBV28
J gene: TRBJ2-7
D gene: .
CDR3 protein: CASSLDSYEQYF
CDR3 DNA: TGTGCCAGCAGTTTGGACAGCTACGAGCAGTACTTC

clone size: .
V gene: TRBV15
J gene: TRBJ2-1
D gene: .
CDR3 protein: CATSASVGSYNEQFF
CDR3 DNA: TGTGCCACCAGCGCCAGCGTTGGCTCCTACAATGAGCAGTTCTTC

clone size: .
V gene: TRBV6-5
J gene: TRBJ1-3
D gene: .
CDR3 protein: CASSYSMGGPDTIYF
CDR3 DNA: TGTGCCAGCAGTTACTCGATGGGGGGTCCTGACACCATATATTTT

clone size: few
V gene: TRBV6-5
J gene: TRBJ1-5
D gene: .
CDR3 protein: CASSQSERQPQHF
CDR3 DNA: TGTGCCAGCAGTCAATCCGAGCGTCAGCCCCAGCATTTT

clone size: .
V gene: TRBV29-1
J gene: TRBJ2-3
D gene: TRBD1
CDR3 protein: CSVQGATDTQYF
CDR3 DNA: TGCAGCGTTCAGGGGGCAACAGATACGCAGTATTTT

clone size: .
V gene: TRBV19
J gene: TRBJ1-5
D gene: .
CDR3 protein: CASSISRDGAQHF
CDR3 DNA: TGTGCCAGTAGTATAAGCAGGGATGGAGCCCAGCATTTT

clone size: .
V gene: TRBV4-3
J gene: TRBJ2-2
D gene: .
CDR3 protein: CASSQQGFHTGELFF
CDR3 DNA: TGCGCCAGCAGCCAACAGGGGTTTCACACCGGGGAGCTGTTTTTT

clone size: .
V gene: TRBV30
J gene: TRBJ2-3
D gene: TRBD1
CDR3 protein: CAWGQGATDTQYF
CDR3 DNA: TGTGCCTGGGGACAGGGGGCAACAGATACGCAGTATTTT

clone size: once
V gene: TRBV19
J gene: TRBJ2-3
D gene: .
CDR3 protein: CASSIGKGLPGTDTQYF
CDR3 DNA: TGTGCCAGTAGTATAGGGAAGGGGCTCCCAGGGACAGATACGCAGTATTTT